Each of the 10 T cell receptor beta chains below was sequenced from the same sample in a study of blood T cell repertoires in COVID-19. Only in-frame clones appear in the TCRdb table, and some are missing; sequencing was by immunoSEQ multiplex PCR. The sample gives 160,000 or so clones, 84% of which show up once; around 19% is in the top ten. The sample was peripheral blood. The source of these receptors is a woman at least 80 years old with acute or convalescent COVID-19.

This rearrangement joins TRBV23-1 to TRBJ2-7; no clear D gene. TRBV23-1 qualifies as an ORF whose function is uncertain. The CDR3 has 15 residues. Trimming pared 6 bases from V and 2 bases from J, leaving 17 bases between. Here the CDR3 reads CASRVVLGPTYEQYF. CDR3 nucleotides: TGCGCCAGCAGGGTCGTCTTGGGCCCAACCTACGAGCAGTACTTC.

The CDR3 region has the DNA TGCGCCAGCAGCATGGGACTAGCAGGCGAGCAGTACTTC. This codes for CASSMGLAGEQYF. The gene calls are TRBV5-1 and TRBJ2-7; TRBD2 matches at 9 bases. V lost 4 bases and J lost 6; bases outside the gene matches: 5. The germline V gene encodes CDR1 SGHRS and CDR2 YFSETQ. This CDR3 contains 13 residues. The variable domain in full, completed from reference TRBV5-1 and TRBJ2-7, reads KAGVTQTPRYLIKTRGQQVTLSCSPISGHRSVSWYQQTPGQGLQFLFEYFSETQRNKGNFPGRFSGRQFSNSRSEMNVSTLELGDSALYLCASSMGLAGEQYFGPGTRLTVT.

V is TRBV5-5 and J is TRBJ1-5, with D perhaps matching TRBD1 (5 bases). With 2 bases removed from V and 5 bases from J, the gap between germline ends came to 14 bases. CDR3 length: 15 residues. Germline CDR1 SGHKS, CDR2 YYEKEE (reference sequence). The CDR3 protein is CASSLSAGLHQPQHF. CDR3 DNA sequence: TGTGCCAGCAGCTTAAGCGCAGGGCTCCATCAGCCCCAGCATTTT.

V usage is TRBV11-1 and J usage is TRBJ2-1, with 12 bases that match TRBD2. The V gene's germline CDR1 is SGHAT and CDR2 FQDESV (reference sequence). The CDR3 has 15 amino acids. The V gene end was trimmed by 2 bases and the J gene end by 13 bases; junction bases not matched to a gene: 9. CDR3 protein: CASSLFLAGGRRQFF. CDR3 nucleotide sequence: TGTGCCAGCAGCTTATTCCTAGCGGGGGGGAGGCGACAGTTCTTC. Full variable domain (missing parts from reference TRBV11-1 and TRBJ2-1): EAEVAQSPRYKITEKSQAVAFWCDPISGHATLYWYRQILGQGPELLVQFQDESVVDDSQLPKDRFSAERLKGVDSTLKIQPAELGDSAMYLCASSLFLAGGRRQFFGPGTRLTVL.

This clone was counted between two and nine times. This chain uses TRBV28 with TRBJ1-5; D not certain. The length of the CDR3 is 14 residues. Per germline, CDR1 MDHEN and CDR2 SYDVKM. Trimming pared 2 bases from V and 4 bases from J, leaving 9 bases between. This CDR3 reads CASSLSLRNQPQHF. The CDR3 bases are TGTGCCAGCAGTTTAAGCTTGAGGAATCAGCCCCAGCATTTT.

The V and J genes are TRBV19 and TRBJ2-1, with 12 positions matching TRBD1. Germline CDR1 is LNHDA and CDR2 is SQIVND (reference sequence). The junction had 18 bases not matched to a gene; V was cut back by 6 bases and J by 9 bases. The CDR3 extends over 18 amino acids. The CDR3, as DNA: TGTGCCAGTAGGCCAGACCCCGGGGACAGGGGGCGAAGGGTTGAGCAGTTCTTC. Its translation is CASRPDPGDRGRRVEQFF.

This rearrangement joins TRBV6-2 or TRBV6-3 to TRBJ1-1; no definite D call. V was cut by 5 bases and J by 12 bases, with 19 bases left in between. The CDR3 is made up of 13 amino acids. The germline gives CDR1 MNHEY, CDR2 SVGEGT. As DNA, the CDR3 is TGTGCCAGCAGTGACGGGCCACGGGAGAGAACTTTCTTT. This sequence encodes CASSDGPRERTFF.

This clone was recorded only once. The sample holds other DNA sequences that translate to the same CDR3. This rearrangement joins TRBV18 to TRBJ1-1; a weak D match, TRBD1 (6 bases). The CDR3 is 14 residues long. Trimming took off 3 bases at V and 1 base at J, with 9 bases between the two ends. Germline lookup yields CDR1 KGHSH and CDR2 LQKENI. The CDR3 is CASSPTTGNTEAFF. CDR3 nucleotide sequence: TGTGCCAGCTCACCTACGACAGGGAACACTGAAGCTTTCTTT.

The gene calls are TRBV10-3 and TRBJ1-2; D perhaps matches TRBD1 (6 bases). The CDR3 consists of 13 residues. Trimming pared 3 bases from V and 6 bases from J, leaving 11 bases between. CDR1 is ENHRY, CDR2 SYGVKD, per germline. CDR3 protein: CAISDRGKDGYTF. The DNA for the CDR3 is TGTGCCATCAGTGACAGGGGAAAGGATGGCTACACCTTC.

The rearrangement links TRBV10-3 to TRBJ1-1; D is possibly TRBD1 (6 bases). Between the trimmed V and J ends, which lost 2 bases and 0 bases, there was a span of 19 bases. Germline CDR1 is ENHRY and CDR2 is SYGVKD. The CDR3 runs 18 residues. As DNA, the CDR3 is TGTGCCATCAGTGAGGCCCTTATTGGGGGCGGAATGAACACTGAAGCTTTCTTT. This gives the protein CAISEALIGGGMNTEAFF.